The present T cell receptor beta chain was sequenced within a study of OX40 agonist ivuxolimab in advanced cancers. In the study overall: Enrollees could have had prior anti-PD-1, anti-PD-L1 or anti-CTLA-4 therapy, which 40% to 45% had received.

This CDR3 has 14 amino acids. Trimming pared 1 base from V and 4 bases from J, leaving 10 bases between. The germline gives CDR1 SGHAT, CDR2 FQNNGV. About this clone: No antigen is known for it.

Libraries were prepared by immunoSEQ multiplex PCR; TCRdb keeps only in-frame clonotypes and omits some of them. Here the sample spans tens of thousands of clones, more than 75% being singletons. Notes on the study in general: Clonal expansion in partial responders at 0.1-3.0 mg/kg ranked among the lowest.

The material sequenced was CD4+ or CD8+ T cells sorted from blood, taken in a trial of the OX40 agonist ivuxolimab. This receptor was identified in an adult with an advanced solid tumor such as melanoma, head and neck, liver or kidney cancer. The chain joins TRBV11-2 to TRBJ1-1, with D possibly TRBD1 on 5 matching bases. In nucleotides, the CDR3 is TGTGCCAGCAGCTTAGGAGGGGATAGCACTGAAGCTTTCTTT. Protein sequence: CASSLGGDSTEAFF.